The text below deals with one T cell receptor (beta chain). The record originates from a study of shared clonotypes between healthy human individuals. Libraries were prepared by immunoSEQ multiplex PCR; TCRdb keeps only in-frame clonotypes and omits some of them. The sample has roughly 500,000 clones; approximately 95% are singletons. The CDR3 covers 13 residues. Germline CDR1 is SQVTM and CDR2 is ANQGSEA. The V end lost 4 bases, the J end lost 3 bases, and 11 bases lay between the germline ends. The receptor was isolated from a woman in her twenties or thirties in good health. The specimen was naive CD4+ T cells sorted from blood. Stated subset: CD45RA+ positively selected. The rearrangement uses TRBV29-1 and TRBJ2-3; D remains unclear. CDR3 amino acids: CSVGPQGTDTQYF. DNA for the CDR3: TGCAGCGTTGGCCCCCAAGGGACAGATACGCAGTATTTT.